The present T cell receptor beta chain was sequenced within a study of blood T cell repertoires in COVID-19. The overall study: Samples of COVID-19 (acute and convalescent) were obtained from the United States, Italy and Spain. Nucleic acid was either cDNA or gDNA, and it came from T cells, B-cell-depleted T cells, or PBMCs.

Original methodology: Amplified reference gene primers provided the basis for estimating nucleated cell counts. Produced via immunoSEQ multiplex PCR; TCRdb's table is partial and in-frame only. The DNA gave D and trimming, while V, J and clone size come from that table. The sample contains about 310,000 clones, about nine tenths of which appear only once. Sequenced material: peripheral blood. The origin of this receptor is a man aged 45 to 65 with active or convalescent COVID-19.

This CDR3 reads CASSPHGSTLTDTQYF. CDR3 bases: TGTGCCAGCAGCCCCCATGGTTCTACCCTCACAGATACGCAGTATTTT. The V gene is TRBV9, the J gene TRBJ2-3; the D is unclear. V lost 4 bases to trimming and J lost 2 bases, with 17 bases between them. This CDR3 contains 16 residues. Germline CDR1 reads SGDLS; CDR2 reads YYNGEE.